Below are 9 T cell receptor beta chains sequenced from a single sample in a study of long-term antiretroviral therapy in people with HIV. Sequencing used immunoSEQ v3.0 at survey level. Clones were sequenced by immunoSEQ multiplex PCR, and TCRdb holds only the in-frame ones, with some missing. Among 5,000 to 7,500 clones listed, around 74% were seen once. Specimen: unsorted PBMCs, collected 0.5 years before starting antiretroviral therapy. These receptors originate from a man between 40 and 49 years old with HIV.

The rearrangement uses TRBV2 and TRBJ2-7; D uncertain. The V gene lost 1 base and the J gene lost 0 bases, with 4 bases spanning the gap. CDR3 length: 13 residues. Germline values: CDR1 SNHLY, CDR2 FYNNEI. The CDR3 loop is CASSEGTSYEQYF. For the CDR3, the DNA is TGTGCCAGCAGTGAAGGCACCTCCTACGAGCAGTACTTC. The entire variable domain, with the rest obtained from reference TRBV2 and TRBJ2-7, is as follows: EPEVTQTPSHQVTQMGQEVILRCVPISNHLYFYWYRQILGQKVEFLVSFYNNEISEKSEIFDDQFSVERPDGSNFTLKIRSTKLEDSAMYFCASSEGTSYEQYFGPGTRLTVT.

V gene TRBV19 combines with J gene TRBJ1-6; 8 bases are a match to TRBD1. V shed 7 bases and J 8 bases; nucleotides not matched to a gene: 7. CDR3 size: 14 residues. Germline V gene data show CDR1 as LNHDA and CDR2 as SQIVND (reference sequence). CDR3 DNA sequence: TGTGCCAGTACTCCGGGGACAGGTCATTCACCCCTCCACTTT. As protein: CASTPGTGHSPLHF. Supplemented by reference TRBV19 and TRBJ1-6, the full variable domain reads DGGITQSPKYLFRKEGQNVTLSCEQNLNHDAMYWYRQDPGQGLRLIYYSQIVNDFQKGDIAEGYSVSREKKESFPLTVTSAQKNPTAFYLCASTPGTGHSPLHFGNGTRLTVT.

This clone was counted once. This chain uses TRBV6-5 with TRBJ2-7; the D is unclear. Trimming cost V 5 bases and J 1 base, with 12 bases left between them. The CDR3 sequence is 14 residues long. From germline, CDR1 is MNHEY and CDR2 SVGAGI. The DNA for the CDR3 is TGTGCCAGCAGTCAAACTCGCCTGTCCTACGAGCAGTACTTC. Translation gives CASSQTRLSYEQYF.

The chain employs TRBV4-3 and TRBJ2-1, with no clear D. The CDR3 is 15 residues long. The germline gives CDR1 LGHNA, CDR2 YSLEER. Trimming removed 4 bases from V and 1 base from J, with 11 bases in between. CDR3 sequence: CASSPAGESYNEQFF. CDR3 nucleotides: TGCGCCAGCAGCCCCGCTGGCGAGTCCTACAATGAGCAGTTCTTC.

The chain employs TRBV2 and TRBJ1-6; 7 positions match TRBD1. The CDR3 length is 14 residues. CDR1 SNHLY and CDR2 FYNNEI come from the germline V gene. J gave up 8 bases and V 6 bases, and 7 bases lay outside the gene matches. The DNA for the CDR3 is TGTGCCAGCAGGGAGGGGGCCTTTTATTCACCCCTCCACTTT. Its protein is CASREGAFYSPLHF.

This clone appeared a few times. This chain connects TRBV19 to TRBJ2-7; D uncertain. The CDR3 sequence is 12 residues long. The germline gives CDR1 LNHDA, CDR2 SQIVND (reference sequence). V gave up 3 bases and J gave up 3 bases, with 6 bases separating them. CDR3 bases: TGTGCCAGTAGTATCGGAAACTACGAGCAGTACTTC. It is translated as CASSIGNYEQYF.

The chain combines TRBV6-1 with TRBJ2-3, with TRBD1 as a possible D gene (6 bases). The CDR3 extends over 12 amino acids. Trimming stripped 8 bases from V and 3 bases from J, with 9 bases between. Germline V CDR1 and CDR2: MNHNS, SASEGT. This CDR3 reads CASWQGTDTQYF. The CDR3 bases are TGTGCCAGCTGGCAGGGGACAGATACGCAGTATTTT.

V and J are TRBV6-1 and TRBJ2-7; 8 nucleotides line up with TRBD1. Germline trimming cut 0 bases from V and 11 bases from J; bases unmatched to any gene: 9. Germline loops: CDR1 MNHNS, CDR2 SASEGT. The CDR3 runs to 14 residues. Written as DNA, the CDR3 is TGTGCCAGCAGTGAAGCCGGGACAGGCCTACAGGAGTACTTC. Amino acid sequence: CASSEAGTGLQEYF.

V is TRBV9 and J is TRBJ2-7, with D possibly being TRBD1 (6 bases). The CDR3 is made up of 16 amino acids. CDR1 SGDLS and CDR2 YYNGEE come from the germline V gene. Trimming cost V 3 bases and J 2 bases, with 18 bases left between them. CDR3 in amino acids: CASSAAVGTPTYEQYF. CDR3 bases: TGTGCCAGCAGCGCAGCGGTAGGGACACCGACCTACGAGCAGTACTTC.